The 2 T cell receptor beta chains below all came from one sample that was sequenced in a study of blood T cell repertoires in COVID-19. TCRdb's copy holds only in-frame clones and misses some; the assay was immunoSEQ multiplex PCR. Of about 280,000 clones listed, about nine tenths are singletons. Sequenced input: peripheral blood. Receptors were obtained from a woman between 45 and 60 years old who had recovered from COVID-19.

J is TRBJ1-1 and V is TRBV5-1; D call uncertain. This CDR3 has 16 residues. From germline, CDR1 is SGHRS and CDR2 YFSETQ. V was pared by 0 bases and J by 6 bases, with 18 bases between. CDR3 region: CASSLGSRETGAEAFF. CDR3 in DNA: TGCGCCAGCAGCTTGGGCTCGAGGGAGACTGGAGCTGAAGCTTTCTTT.

The chain links TRBV9 to TRBJ1-1; D is ambiguous. CDR1 and CDR2 (germline): SGDLS, YYNGEE. The CDR3 loop spans 12 amino acids. With 0 bases removed from V and 8 bases from J, the gap between germline ends came to 8 bases. The CDR3 sequence: CASSVGRLEAFF. The CDR3 nucleotides are TGTGCCAGCAGCGTAGGCAGGCTCGAAGCTTTCTTT.